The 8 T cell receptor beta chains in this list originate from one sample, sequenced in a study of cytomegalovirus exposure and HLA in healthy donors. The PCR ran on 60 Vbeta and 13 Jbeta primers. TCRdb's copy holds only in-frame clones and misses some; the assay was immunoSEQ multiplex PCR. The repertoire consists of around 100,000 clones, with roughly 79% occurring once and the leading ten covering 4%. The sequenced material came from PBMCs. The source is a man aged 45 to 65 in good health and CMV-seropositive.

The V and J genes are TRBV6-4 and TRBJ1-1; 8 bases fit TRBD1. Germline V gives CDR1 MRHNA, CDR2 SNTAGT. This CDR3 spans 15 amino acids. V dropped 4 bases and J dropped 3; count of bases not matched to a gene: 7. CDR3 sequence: CASSAGQGGYTEAFF. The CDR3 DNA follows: TGTGCCAGCAGTGCCGGACAGGGAGGTTACACTGAAGCTTTCTTT.

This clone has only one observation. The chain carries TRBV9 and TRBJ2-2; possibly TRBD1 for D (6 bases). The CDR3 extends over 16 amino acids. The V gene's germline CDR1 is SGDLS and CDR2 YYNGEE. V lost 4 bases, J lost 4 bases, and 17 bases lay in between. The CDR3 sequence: CASSPPRGGSTGELFF. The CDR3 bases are TGTGCCAGCAGCCCGCCCAGGGGCGGTAGCACCGGGGAGCTGTTTTTT.

DNA for the CDR3: TGTGCCAGCACCAGGACATTGAACACTGAAGCTTTCTTT. This encodes CASTRTLNTEAFF. The chain joins TRBV7-2 to TRBJ1-1, with D perhaps TRBD1 (5 bases). This CDR3 is 13 amino acids long. The V gene lost 7 bases and the J gene lost 0 bases, with 9 bases spanning the gap. Per the germline V gene, CDR1 is SGHTA and CDR2 is FQGNSA.

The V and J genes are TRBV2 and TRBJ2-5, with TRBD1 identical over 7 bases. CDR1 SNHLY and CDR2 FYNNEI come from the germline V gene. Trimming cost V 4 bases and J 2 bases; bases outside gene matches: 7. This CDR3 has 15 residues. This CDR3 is CASSAYRDRQETQYF. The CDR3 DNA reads TGTGCCAGCAGTGCCTACCGGGACAGACAAGAGACCCAGTACTTC.

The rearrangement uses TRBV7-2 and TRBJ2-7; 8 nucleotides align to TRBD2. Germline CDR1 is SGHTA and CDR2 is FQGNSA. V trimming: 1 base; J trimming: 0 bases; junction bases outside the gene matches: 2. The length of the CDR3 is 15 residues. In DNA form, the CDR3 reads TGTGCCAGCAGCTTAGGCGGGGGGAGCTCCTACGAGCAGTACTTC. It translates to CASSLGGGSSYEQYF. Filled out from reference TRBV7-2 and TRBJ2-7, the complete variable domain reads GAGVSQSPSNKVTEKGKDVELRCDPISGHTALYWYRQSLGQGLEFLIYFQGNSAPDKSGLPSDRFSAERTGGSVSTLTIQRTQQEDSAVYLCASSLGGGSSYEQYFGPGTRLTVT.

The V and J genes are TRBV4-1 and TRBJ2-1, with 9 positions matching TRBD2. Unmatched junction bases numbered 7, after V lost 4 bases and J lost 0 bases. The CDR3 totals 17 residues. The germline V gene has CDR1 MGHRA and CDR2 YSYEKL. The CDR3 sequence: CASSRMTSGNSYNEQFF. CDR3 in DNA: TGCGCCAGCAGCCGCATGACTAGCGGCAACTCCTACAATGAGCAGTTCTTC.

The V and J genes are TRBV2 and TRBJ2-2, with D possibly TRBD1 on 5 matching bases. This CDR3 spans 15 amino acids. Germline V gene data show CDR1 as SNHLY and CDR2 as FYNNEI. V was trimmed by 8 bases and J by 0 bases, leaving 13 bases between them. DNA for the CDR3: TGTGCCAGCGGAAGACAGCTAGCGAACACCGGGGAGCTGTTTTTT. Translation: CASGRQLANTGELFF.

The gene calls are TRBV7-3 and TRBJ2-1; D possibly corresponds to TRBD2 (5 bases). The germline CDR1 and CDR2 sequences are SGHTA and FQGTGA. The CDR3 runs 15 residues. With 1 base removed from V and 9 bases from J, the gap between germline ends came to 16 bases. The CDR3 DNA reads TGTGCCAGCAGCTTAATTGGGATCCCCGAGGGTGAGCAGTTCTTC. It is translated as CASSLIGIPEGEQFF.